These 28 T cell receptor beta chains were all obtained from the same sample, sequenced in a study of vaccination effects on CD4 cells after COVID-19. Repertoires were generated with immunoSEQ multiplex PCR, while TCRdb's copy carries only in-frame clones and drops some. The sample lists tens of thousands of clones; roughly 72% were seen once. CD4+ T cells specific for antigen were expanded with viral peptide pools by the ViraFEST assay before sequencing. Following culture for about 11 days, CD4+ T cells were isolated. Vaccination of participants consisted of two doses of either the BNT162b2 or mRNA-1273 vaccine. These TCRs' antigens remain unknown. Sequenced material: CD4+ T cells from PBMCs cultured with HCoV-229E spike peptides, taken after COVID-19 vaccination. The origin of the receptors is a human donor who received a COVID-19 vaccine.

V usage is TRBV2 and J usage is TRBJ2-2; 10 nucleotides align to TRBD1. Germline CDR1 is SNHLY and CDR2 is FYNNEI. The junction had 10 bases not matched to a gene; V was cut back by 8 bases and J by 4 bases. The CDR3 sequence is 16 residues long. This chain's CDR3 is CASAVRRQGATGELFF. The DNA of the CDR3 is TGTGCCAGCGCTGTTAGGAGACAGGGGGCCACCGGGGAGCTGTTTTTT.

CDR3 sequence (DNA): TGTGCCAGCAGCCGGACCGGGACAGGGGGCGGGGGGCAGTATTTT. It codes for CASSRTGTGGGGQYF. The rearrangement joins TRBV21-1 to TRBJ2-3; the table's D call TRBD1 went unverified against the DNA. TRBV21-1 is marked as a pseudogene. The CDR3 runs 15 residues.

The chain combines TRBV5-5 with TRBJ1-1; D is possibly TRBD1 (5 bases). This CDR3 has 15 residues. Trimming removed 1 base from V and 4 bases from J, with 14 bases in between. Looked up from germline, CDR1 is SGHKS and CDR2 is YYEKEE (reference sequence). The CDR3 DNA follows: TGTGCCAGCAGCTTGTTTCTGGGGGTGGGCACTGAAGCTTTCTTT. Translating it yields CASSLFLGVGTEAFF.

The rearrangement links TRBV9 to TRBJ2-3; D gene uncertain. The V and J ends lost 0 bases and 1 base respectively, with 6 bases between them. CDR1 is SGDLS, CDR2 YYNGEE, per germline. The CDR3 loop spans 14 amino acids. CDR3 nucleotide sequence: TGTGCCAGCAGCGTAGAGGCAGGCACAGATACGCAGTATTTT. It codes for CASSVEAGTDTQYF. The full variable domain, completed using reference TRBV9 and TRBJ2-3, is DSGVTQTPKHLITATGQRVTLRCSPRSGDLSVYWYQQSLDQGLQFLIQYYNGEERAKGNILERFSAQQFPDLHSELNLSSLELGDSALYFCASSVEAGTDTQYFGPGTRLTVL.

The V call is TRBV6-5, the J call TRBJ2-3; D might be TRBD2 (6 bases). Germline CDR1 reads MNHEY; CDR2 reads SVGAGI. V was clipped by 4 bases and J by 4 bases, with 15 bases between them. This CDR3 is built from 15 residues. This chain's CDR3 is CASSFLTSGPDTQYF. Here the CDR3 DNA reads TGTGCCAGCAGTTTTTTGACTAGTGGCCCAGATACGCAGTATTTT.

V gene TRBV2 combines with J gene TRBJ2-1, with D perhaps matching TRBD1 (5 bases). In germline, CDR1 is SNHLY, CDR2 FYNNEI. V lost 5 bases and J 8 bases, leaving 10 bases between the germline ends. The CDR3 covers 12 residues. CDR3 protein: CASSSDMDEQFF. CDR3 DNA: TGTGCCAGCAGTTCGGACATGGATGAGCAGTTCTTC.

The chain recombines TRBV18 with TRBJ2-3; 12 nucleotides line up with TRBD1. The V gene's germline CDR1 is KGHSH and CDR2 LQKENI. V was pared by 2 bases and J by 4 bases, with 7 bases of the junction left unmatched. The CDR3 extends over 17 amino acids. The CDR3 spells CASSPKPGQGAADTQYF. CDR3 in DNA: TGTGCCAGCTCACCAAAACCGGGACAGGGGGCAGCAGATACGCAGTATTTT.

J is TRBJ1-5 and V is TRBV19; the match to TRBD1 covers 8 bases. The CDR3 is 14 amino acids. The germline gives CDR1 LNHDA, CDR2 SQIVND (reference sequence). J lost 6 bases, V lost 5 bases, and 6 bases had no gene match. CDR3 residues: CASSVTGAGQPQHF. The DNA of the CDR3 is TGTGCCAGTAGTGTGACAGGGGCGGGTCAGCCCCAGCATTTT.

This clone was observed a few times. The chain has TRBV5-1 and TRBJ2-2; D remains unclear. V lost 4 bases to trimming and J lost 1 base, with 14 bases between them. Germline lookup yields CDR1 SGHRS and CDR2 YFSETQ. This CDR3 contains 16 residues. CDR3 residues: CASSRTQQMNTGELFF. The CDR3, as DNA: TGCGCCAGCAGCCGAACACAGCAAATGAACACCGGGGAGCTGTTTTTT.

This chain joins TRBV12-3 or TRBV12-4 and TRBJ2-5; D is possibly TRBD1 or TRBD2 (5 bases each). Trimming cost V 5 bases and J 10 bases, with 11 bases left between them. The CDR3 runs 11 residues. The CDR3 coding sequence is TGTGCCAGCAGTGGGGGTTTCTTCCAGTACTTC. It specifies CASSGGFFQYF.

The chain recombines TRBV5-1 with TRBJ1-1; 8 nucleotides align to TRBD1. The germline V gene encodes CDR1 SGHRS and CDR2 YFSETQ. Unmatched junction bases numbered 6, after V lost 4 bases and J lost 7 bases. The CDR3 consists of 13 residues. In DNA form, the CDR3 reads TGCGCCAGCAGCGTAGACAGGGGAGGTGAAGCTTTCTTT. It translates to CASSVDRGGEAFF. The whole variable domain, remainder taken from reference TRBV5-1 and TRBJ1-1, is KAGVTQTPRYLIKTRGQQVTLSCSPISGHRSVSWYQQTPGQGLQFLFEYFSETQRNKGNFPGRFSGRQFSNSRSEMNVSTLELGDSALYLCASSVDRGGEAFFGQGTRLTVV.

DNA of the CDR3: TGCGCCAGCAGCGAGGGGGCCGGTTCTGGAAACACCATATATTTT. This translates into CASSEGAGSGNTIYF. The chain has TRBV5-1 and TRBJ1-3, with TRBD1 identical over 7 bases. V was pared by 4 bases and J by 1 base, with 5 bases of the junction left unmatched. This CDR3 is 15 amino acids long. Per the germline V gene, CDR1 is SGHRS and CDR2 is YFSETQ.

The chain joins TRBV3-1 (or the pseudogene TRBV3-2) to TRBJ2-2; D possibly corresponds to TRBD1 (5 bases). CDR1 and CDR2 from the germline V gene are LGHDT and YNNKEL (reference sequence). The germline V and J ends were trimmed by 1 base and 2 bases, with 11 bases remaining between them. There are 16 residues in the CDR3. The CDR3 spells CASSQGQGLNTGELFF. The CDR3 coding sequence is TGTGCCAGCAGCCAAGGGCAGGGCTTAAACACCGGGGAGCTGTTTTTT.

This clone was seen a handful of times. CDR3 nucleotide sequence: TGTGCCAGCAGTGTACAGGGGAGGCAGCCCCAGCATTTT. Its protein product is CASSVQGRQPQHF. The chain joins TRBV28 to TRBJ1-5, with 7 positions matching TRBD1. V was pared by 5 bases and J by 7 bases, with 5 bases of the junction left unmatched. CDR3 length: 13 amino acids. Germline V gives CDR1 MDHEN, CDR2 SYDVKM.

The rearrangement links TRBV2 to TRBJ1-1; TRBD1 is a possible D gene (6 bases). The length of the CDR3 is 14 residues. Trimming removed 3 bases from V and 0 bases from J, with 8 bases in between. Germline V gene sequence: CDR1 SNHLY, CDR2 FYNNEI. DNA for the CDR3: TGTGCCAGCAGTGATCAGGGGTTGAACACTGAAGCTTTCTTT. Encoded protein: CASSDQGLNTEAFF. Together with reference TRBV2 and TRBJ1-1, the CDR3 gives the full variable domain: EPEVTQTPSHQVTQMGQEVILRCVPISNHLYFYWYRQILGQKVEFLVSFYNNEISEKSEIFDDQFSVERPDGSNFTLKIRSTKLEDSAMYFCASSDQGLNTEAFFGQGTRLTVV.

This sequence joins TRBV7-9 and TRBJ1-4; 9 nucleotides align to TRBD1. Germline trimming cut 5 bases from V and 13 bases from J; bases unmatched to any gene: 14. The CDR3 contains 15 residues. Germline values: CDR1 SEHNR, CDR2 FQNEAQ (reference sequence). CDR3 sequence reads: CASSPTTGGPFRLFF. CDR3 sequence (DNA): TGTGCCAGCAGCCCCACCACAGGGGGCCCGTTTAGACTGTTTTTT.

This clone was seen a handful of times. V usage is TRBV24-1 and J usage is TRBJ1-1, with a tentative D call TRBD1 (5 bases). CDR1 is KGHDR and CDR2 is SFDVKD in the germline V gene. The CDR3 is 15 amino acids. V was pared by 2 bases and J by 0 bases, with 9 bases between. This CDR3 reads CATSDSGSLNTEAFF. As DNA, the CDR3 is TGTGCCACCAGTGATTCAGGGAGTCTGAACACTGAAGCTTTCTTT.

V is TRBV5-1 and J is TRBJ1-2, with D possibly TRBD1 on 6 matching bases. CDR1 SGHRS and CDR2 YFSETQ come from the germline V gene. Deletions cut 2 bases from V and 2 bases from J, with 7 bases between. This CDR3 is 13 amino acids long. CDR3 protein: CASSFTGNYGYTF. The CDR3 DNA sequence: TGCGCCAGCAGCTTCACAGGGAACTATGGCTACACCTTC.

This chain uses TRBV28 with TRBJ2-1, with TRBD2 identical over 12 bases. The germline CDR1 and CDR2 sequences are MDHEN and SYDVKM. The CDR3 length is 14 residues. V shed 6 bases, J shed 8 bases, and the junction held 5 bases outside the gene matches. The CDR3 here is CASSTSGGIDEQFF. The CDR3 nucleotides read TGTGCCAGCAGCACTAGCGGGGGGATCGATGAGCAGTTCTTC.

The chain joins TRBV2 to TRBJ1-1, with D unclear. The CDR3 totals 12 residues. Trimming took off 2 bases at V and 6 bases at J, with 7 bases between the two ends. CDR1 and CDR2 from the germline V gene are SNHLY and FYNNEI. The CDR3 DNA follows: TGTGCCAGCAGTGAAAGGGTTCCTGAAGCTTTCTTT. It translates to CASSERVPEAFF.

The V and J genes are TRBV29-1 and TRBJ1-2; 10 bases match TRBD1. Per the germline V gene, CDR1 is SQVTM and CDR2 is ANQGSEA. The CDR3 sequence is 13 residues long. J lost 8 bases, V lost 4 bases, and 7 bases had no gene match. CDR3 nucleotides: TGCAGCGTTGTGGGACAGGGGATTTGGGGCTACACCTTC. This encodes CSVVGQGIWGYTF.

The genes are TRBV12-3 or TRBV12-4 and TRBJ1-1, with D tentatively TRBD1 (6 bases). This CDR3 comprises 12 residues. V gave up 6 bases and J gave up 3 bases, with 8 bases separating them. This CDR3 reads CASRGAYTEAFF. CDR3 DNA: TGTGCCAGCAGGGGGGCGTACACTGAAGCTTTCTTT.

The genes are TRBV6-5 and TRBJ2-7; TRBD1 agrees at 10 bases. J lost 5 bases, V lost 6 bases, and 1 base had no gene match. This CDR3 has 12 residues. Per the germline V gene, CDR1 is MNHEY and CDR2 is SVGAGI. The CDR3 nucleotides are TGTGCCAGCAGGGGGACAGGGGACGAGCAGTACGTC. Protein product: CASRGTGDEQYV.

This chain joins TRBV6-5 and TRBJ2-7, with 10 bases fitting TRBD2. From germline, CDR1 is MNHEY and CDR2 SVGAGI. The CDR3 is made up of 14 amino acids. Trimming cost V 6 bases and J 0 bases; bases outside gene matches: 2. The CDR3 protein is CASRERGGSYEQYV. DNA of the CDR3: TGTGCCAGCAGAGAGCGGGGGGGCTCCTACGAGCAGTACGTC.

The chain employs TRBV9 and TRBJ2-2, with 16 nucleotides matching TRBD2. V dropped 4 bases and J dropped 2; count of bases not matched to a gene: 5. CDR1 and CDR2 (germline): SGDLS, YYNGEE. This CDR3 contains 18 residues. The CDR3 here is CASSPGTSGGANTGELFF. In DNA, the CDR3 is TGTGCCAGCAGCCCCGGGACTAGCGGGGGGGCCAACACCGGGGAGCTGTTTTTT.

This clone was counted between two and nine times. This chain links TRBV19 with TRBJ1-1; D is undetermined. Trimming removed 5 bases from V and 0 bases from J, with 10 bases in between. The CDR3 sequence is 14 residues long. The germline V gene encodes CDR1 LNHDA and CDR2 SQIVND (reference sequence). CDR3 DNA: TGTGCCAGTAGTCCAGGACGGCTGAACACTGAAGCTTTCTTT. This gives the protein CASSPGRLNTEAFF. Together with reference TRBV19 and TRBJ1-1, the CDR3 gives the full variable domain: DGGITQSPKYLFRKEGQNVTLSCEQNLNHDAMYWYRQDPGQGLRLIYYSQIVNDFQKGDIAEGYSVSREKKESFPLTVTSAQKNPTAFYLCASSPGRLNTEAFFGQGTRLTVV.

The rearrangement uses TRBV7-9 and TRBJ2-5; D gene unclear. Germline CDR1 is SEHNR and CDR2 is FQNEAQ (reference sequence). The germline V and J ends were trimmed by 4 bases and 0 bases, with 9 bases remaining between them. The CDR3 is 14 residues long. This chain's CDR3 is CASSYSTNQETQYF. CDR3 DNA: TGTGCCAGCAGCTATTCCACTAACCAAGAGACCCAGTACTTC.

As to this clone: Relative to the germline gene, one junction end is altered; a read error may explain this. The rearrangement links TRBV7-2 to TRBJ1-3; D perhaps matches TRBD1 (5 bases). The CDR3 consists of 14 residues. Germline V gene data show CDR1 as SGHTA and CDR2 as FQGNSA. Here the CDR3 DNA reads TGTGCCAGCAGTTTAGGGGTCTCTGGAAACACCATATATTTT. Translation: CASSLGVSGNTIYF.